A single sample gave rise to the 30 T cell receptor beta chains below, sequenced in a study of early T cells in non-severe SARS-CoV-2 infection. A single record per CDR3 protein comes from TCRdb applying MiXCR to the 5' RACE reads. The table has 90,000 to 120,000 distinct CDR3 sequences, 11% seen once. Sequenced sample: whole blood. The receptors shown here come from an adult who was a healthcare worker with PCR-confirmed SARS-CoV-2 infection or an uninfected control (not recorded which).

This clonotype was counted a few times. This rearrangement joins TRBV20-1 to TRBJ2-7, with a possible D match to TRBD1 (5 bases). Per germline, CDR1 DFQATT and CDR2 SNEGSKA (reference sequence). V lost 5 bases, J lost 0 bases, and 17 bases lay in between. This CDR3 has 15 residues. Here the CDR3 reads CSAPRQSSGSYEQYF. In DNA form, the CDR3 reads TGCAGTGCTCCCCGACAGTCCTCGGGCTCCTACGAGCAGTACTTC.

This clonotype was detected many times. The chain carries TRBV28 and TRBJ2-7; the D is unclear. V shed 3 bases and J shed 4 bases, with 7 bases lying between them. Germline-derived CDR1 and CDR2 are MDHEN and SYDVKM. The CDR3 contains 12 residues. The CDR3 DNA reads as TGTGCCAGCAGTTTCCTCTCATACGAGCAGTACTTC. Protein product: CASSFLSYEQYF.

This clonotype was observed many times. The chain carries TRBV7-8 and TRBJ2-7; 11 bases match TRBD2. This CDR3 region has 14 residues. V lost 5 bases, J lost 4 bases, and 4 bases stayed unmatched. Germline V gives CDR1 SGHVS, CDR2 FQNEAQ. The CDR3 spells CASSRWTSGYEQYF. The CDR3 DNA reads as TGTGCCAGCAGCCGATGGACTAGCGGGTACGAGCAGTACTTC.

In its sample, this clonotype was seen many times. The genes are TRBV5-1 and TRBJ2-1; 9 bases fit TRBD1. Germline loops: CDR1 SGHRS, CDR2 YFSETQ. CDR3 length equals 16 residues. The V gene end was trimmed by 5 bases and the J gene end by 4 bases; junction bases not matched to a gene: 10. CDR3 sequence (DNA): TGCGCCAGCAGTTATACAGGGGGCGGCGTATACAATGAGCAGTTCTTC. Protein sequence: CASSYTGGGVYNEQFF.

At least ten counts were recorded for this clonotype. The J gene is TRBJ2-7, the V gene TRBV5-4, with D possibly TRBD2 on 6 matching bases. The V end lost 1 base, the J end lost 4 bases, and 15 bases lay between the germline ends. The CDR3 is 15 residues long. Looked up from germline, CDR1 is SGHNT and CDR2 is YYREEE (reference sequence). CDR3 nucleotides: TGTGCCAGCAGCTTGACCCCGGGCGGAGGGTACGAGCAGTACTTC. Translation: CASSLTPGGGYEQYF. The full variable domain, with the rest looked up from reference TRBV5-4 and TRBJ2-7, is ETGVTQSPTHLIKTRGQQVTLRCSSQSGHNTVSWYQQALGQGPQFIFQYYREEENGRGNFPPRFSGLQFPNYSSELNVNALELDDSALYLCASSLTPGGGYEQYFGPGTRLTVT.

This clonotype was recorded a few times. The chain recombines TRBV28 with TRBJ2-7; tentatively, D is TRBD2 (6 bases). Between the trimmed V and J ends, which lost 1 base and 2 bases, there was a span of 9 bases. The germline gives CDR1 MDHEN, CDR2 SYDVKM. The CDR3 contains 14 residues. The CDR3 loop reads CASSLYGSAYEQYF. In nucleotides, the CDR3 is TGTGCCAGCAGTTTATACGGGAGTGCCTACGAGCAGTACTTC.

This clonotype has more than one count but fewer than ten. The V gene is TRBV7-9, the J gene TRBJ1-5; D uncertain. This CDR3 region has 13 residues. V was pared by 3 bases and J by 5 bases, with 8 bases between. Germline CDR1 SEHNR, CDR2 FQNEAQ (reference sequence). The CDR3 DNA sequence: TGTGCCAGCAGCTTGCAAGAGGATCAGCCCCAGCATTTT. This gives the protein CASSLQEDQPQHF.

This clonotype has more than one count but fewer than ten. The chain's CDR3 is CASSLQGHNYGYTF. CDR3 bases: TGTGCCAGCAGTTTACAGGGGCACAACTATGGCTACACCTTC. This chain joins TRBV27 and TRBJ1-2, with D perhaps TRBD1 (6 bases). From germline, CDR1 is MNHEY and CDR2 SMNVEV (reference sequence). Trimming stripped 2 bases from V and 2 bases from J, with 9 bases between. The CDR3 length is 14 residues.

This clonotype appeared many times. The J gene is TRBJ2-3, the V gene TRBV7-6; D gene uncertain. Trimming cost V 1 base and J 5 bases, with 4 bases left between them. CDR1 SGHVS and CDR2 FNYEAQ come from the germline V gene. The CDR3 covers 12 residues. CDR3 nucleotide sequence: TGTGCCAGCAGCTTAGATAGAGATACGCAGTATTTT. Protein: CASSLDRDTQYF.

Only a few counts were recorded for this clonotype. This chain connects TRBV7-9 to TRBJ2-7, with D perhaps matching TRBD1 (6 bases). The CDR3 covers 16 residues. The V gene's germline CDR1 is SEHNR and CDR2 FQNEAQ (reference sequence). V gave up 4 bases and J gave up 3 bases, with 19 bases separating them. The CDR3 is CASSSTGTRIIYEQYF. CDR3 nucleotides: TGTGCCAGCAGCTCAACCGGGACACGTATTATCTACGAGCAGTACTTC. The variable domain in full, with the rest retrieved from reference TRBV7-9 and TRBJ2-7, is DTGVSQNPRHKITKRGQNVTFRCDPISEHNRLYWYRQTLGQGPEFLTYFQNEAQLEKSRLLSDRFSAERPKGSFSTLEIQRTEQGDSAMYLCASSSTGTRIIYEQYFGPGTRLTVT.

The CDR3, as DNA: TGCGCCAGCAGCTTTTTGGACGGGGAGCTGTTTTTT. Protein sequence: CASSFLDGELFF. The chain couples TRBV5-1 to TRBJ2-2; D gene ambiguous. V was clipped by 2 bases and J by 7 bases, with 6 bases between them. The V gene's germline CDR1 is SGHRS and CDR2 YFSETQ. The CDR3 length is 12 residues.

Of note for this clonotype: The conserved phenylalanine or tryptophan normally closing the CDR3 is absent here, so this likely arose from a read error. This chain joins TRBV20-1 and TRBJ2-3; the D is unclear. The CDR3 loop spans 12 amino acids. Deletions cut 6 bases from V and 1 base from J, with 8 bases between. The germline V gene has CDR1 DFQATT and CDR2 SNEGSKA (reference sequence). CDR3 DNA: TGCAGTGCACCGGCCCGCACAGATACGCAGTATTCT. It encodes CSAPARTDTQYS.

This clonotype was picked up a small number of times. The J gene is TRBJ1-4, the V gene TRBV6-5; no firm D call. The CDR3 loop spans 14 amino acids. V lost 5 bases and J 0 bases, leaving 7 bases between the germline ends. Germline V gene sequence: CDR1 MNHEY, CDR2 SVGAGI. The CDR3 region is CASSTRPTNEKLFF. The CDR3, as DNA: TGTGCCAGCAGTACCCGGCCAACTAATGAAAAACTGTTTTTT.

This clonotype was recorded many times. The CDR3 sequence is CASSPSPEGGKNTEAFF. CDR3 bases: TGTGCCAGCAGCCCTAGCCCCGAAGGGGGGAAGAACACTGAAGCTTTCTTT. This rearrangement joins TRBV11-2 to TRBJ1-1; D might be TRBD1 (6 bases). Trimming removed 5 bases from V and 1 base from J, with 20 bases in between. Germline V gives CDR1 SGHAT, CDR2 FQNNGV. The CDR3 has 17 residues.

This clonotype was picked up a small number of times. This chain connects TRBV10-3 to TRBJ2-1, with D uncertain. This CDR3 has 14 residues. Per germline, CDR1 ENHRY and CDR2 SYGVKD. V shed 4 bases and J shed 5 bases, with 12 bases lying between them. The CDR3 here is CAISAEGRHNEQFF. CDR3 bases: TGTGCCATCAGTGCCGAAGGACGACACAATGAGCAGTTCTTC.

In its sample, this clonotype was seen many times. The chain is built from TRBV12-3 or TRBV12-4 and TRBJ2-1, with 7 positions matching TRBD2. The V and J ends lost 5 bases and 8 bases, in that order; junction bases with no gene match: 15. The CDR3 consists of 16 residues. The DNA for the CDR3 is TGTGCCAGCAGTGGCCGAGCGGGGTCTTTCAGCGATGAGCAGTTCTTC. It codes for CASSGRAGSFSDEQFF.

This chain links TRBV28 with TRBJ1-1; D unclear. CDR3 length equals 13 residues. V lost 6 bases to trimming and J lost 10 bases, with 18 bases between them. Looked up from germline, CDR1 is MDHEN and CDR2 is SYDVKM. The CDR3 DNA follows: TGTGCCAGCAGGTCTGATGACCCGACCCGAGCTTTCTTT. Its protein is CASRSDDPTRAFF.

This clonotype appeared many times. V gene TRBV28 combines with J gene TRBJ2-1, with 8 bases identical to TRBD2. The CDR3 extends over 16 amino acids. V gave up 4 bases and J gave up 7 bases; unmatched junction bases: 12. Germline CDR1 and CDR2: MDHEN and SYDVKM. The CDR3 DNA reads as TGTGCCAGCAGTTCCCTGGGAGCGGGAGTATTAAATGAGCAGTTCTTC. Its protein product is CASSSLGAGVLNEQFF.

This clonotype was detected ten times or more. This chain uses TRBV18 with TRBJ2-5; D not resolved. V lost 6 bases, J lost 0 bases, and 2 bases lay in between. There are 11 residues in the CDR3. Per the germline V gene, CDR1 is KGHSH and CDR2 is LQKENI. CDR3 coding DNA: TGTGCCAGCTCTGACCAAGAGACCCAGTACTTC. As protein: CASSDQETQYF.

This clonotype was counted a few times. This chain connects TRBV18 to TRBJ1-1; TRBD1 aligns across 8 bases. Germline V gene sequence: CDR1 KGHSH, CDR2 LQKENI. This CDR3 has 17 residues. The V and J ends lost 0 bases and 4 bases, in that order; junction bases with no gene match: 10. DNA of the CDR3: TGTGCCAGCTCACCACCGTGGCAGGGGGCGCCCAGCACTGAAGCTTTCTTT. Protein: CASSPPWQGAPSTEAFF.

V is TRBV3-1 and J is TRBJ2-5; 8 nucleotides match TRBD2. Germline loops: CDR1 LGHDT, CDR2 YNNKEL (reference sequence). With V trimmed by 1 base and J by 3 bases, 7 bases remained unmatched. The CDR3 length is 16 residues. CDR3 bases: TGTGCCAGCAGCCAAGTTTATAGCGGGGTGAAAGAGACCCAGTACTTC. Protein sequence: CASSQVYSGVKETQYF.

This clonotype was observed a few times. This chain uses TRBV6-6 with TRBJ2-1; D remains unclear. The germline CDR1 and CDR2 sequences are MNHNY and SVGAGI (reference sequence). The CDR3 is 13 amino acids. The V and J ends lost 2 bases and 4 bases respectively, with 6 bases between them. The CDR3 region is CASSYALYNEQFF. As DNA, the CDR3 is TGTGCCAGCAGTTACGCATTATACAATGAGCAGTTCTTC.

The CDR3 region has the DNA TGTGCCAGCAGCCCAACCGGGACTAGCGGGAATGAGCAGTTCTTC. Amino acid sequence: CASSPTGTSGNEQFF. V and J are TRBV11-2 and TRBJ2-1; 12 bases line up with TRBD2. The CDR3 runs 15 residues. Germline V gives CDR1 SGHAT, CDR2 FQNNGV. V lost 5 bases and J lost 7; bases outside the gene matches: 6.

The chain recombines TRBV7-9 with TRBJ1-3; a possible D gene is TRBD1 (6 bases). The CDR3 spans 15 residues. V was clipped by 1 base and J by 3 bases, with 10 bases between them. CDR1 SEHNR and CDR2 FQNEAQ come from the germline V gene (reference sequence). This chain's CDR3 is CASSLEGGFGNTIYF. The CDR3, as DNA: TGTGCCAGCAGCTTAGAAGGGGGATTTGGAAACACCATATATTTT.

About this clonotype itself: This could be a read error, since a much larger clone is one nucleotide away. This sequence joins TRBV9 and TRBJ1-3, with D hard to call. Per germline, CDR1 SGDLS and CDR2 YYNGEE. The CDR3 spans 14 residues. The germline V and J ends were trimmed by 4 bases and 3 bases, with 11 bases remaining between them. CDR3 nucleotide sequence: TGTGCCAGCAGCCCAATCGCCTATGGAAACACCATATATTTT. Amino acid sequence: CASSPIAYGNTIYF.

By frequency in the sample, this clonotype is medium-sized (0.01 to 0.1%). The chain joins TRBV3-2 to TRBJ1-6. TRBV3-2 is termed a pseudogene. CDR3 length equals 11 residues. CDR3 amino acids: CASSQEAPLHF. The DNA of the CDR3 is TGTGCCAGCAGCCAAGAGGCACCCCTCCACTTT.

This clonotype was observed a few times. The chain has TRBV2 and TRBJ2-1, with TRBD1 as a possible D gene (6 bases). The ends were cut back, 3 bases at V and 10 bases at J, with 13 bases in the middle. The CDR3 totals 13 residues. Germline CDR1 SNHLY, CDR2 FYNNEI. Here the CDR3 reads CASSEQQGGEQFF. The CDR3 DNA is TGTGCCAGCAGTGAGCAACAGGGCGGAGAGCAGTTCTTC. The whole variable domain, remainder taken from reference TRBV2 and TRBJ2-1, is EPEVTQTPSHQVTQMGQEVILRCVPISNHLYFYWYRQILGQKVEFLVSFYNNEISEKSEIFDDQFSVERPDGSNFTLKIRSTKLEDSAMYFCASSEQQGGEQFFGPGTRLTVL.

This clonotype was seen many times. The CDR3 sequence is CATSRRGGNTDTQYF. CDR3 nucleotide sequence: TGTGCCACCAGCAGACGCGGCGGGAACACAGATACGCAGTATTTT. The gene calls are TRBV15 and TRBJ2-3, with D perhaps matching TRBD2 (6 bases). Per germline, CDR1 LNHNV and CDR2 YYDKDF (reference sequence). The CDR3 sequence is 15 residues long. V lost 2 bases to trimming and J lost 2 bases, with 11 bases between them.

About this clonotype itself: A much bigger clone sits one base away, suggesting this may be a read error. The V and J genes are TRBV13 and TRBJ2-5; the D is unclear. From germline, CDR1 is PRHDT and CDR2 FYEKMQ (reference sequence). CDR3 length equals 14 residues. In nucleotides, the CDR3 is TGTGCCAGCAGCCCCCGGACGGTACAAGGGACCCAGTACTTC. Translation: CASSPRTVQGTQYF.

The sample holds a few counts of this clonotype. The chain carries TRBV6-5 and TRBJ2-7; D possibly corresponds to TRBD2 (5 bases). V lost 10 bases, J lost 6 bases, and 16 bases lay in between. Per germline, CDR1 MNHEY and CDR2 SVGAGI. There are 12 residues in the CDR3. As DNA, the CDR3 is TGTGCCACCAGACTAAGCCCCTCCGAGCAGTACTTC. Translated: CATRLSPSEQYF.